Below, 12 T cell receptor beta chains from the same sample are listed, as sequenced in a study of response to subunit inactivated influenza vaccine. TCRdb re-analysed the RT-PCR reads in MiXCR, keeping a single row per CDR3 protein. The table shows hundreds of thousands of distinct CDR3 sequences, with approximately 11% occurring only once. The same data also contributed to another study, on T cells expressing NK-cell markers. That paper adds: Synthesis of TCR beta cDNA relied on 5'RACE template switching carrying UMIs.

Sample: PBMCs from blood, taken on the day of vaccination. The receptors shown here come from a man between 50 and 59 years old who received an inactivated influenza vaccine.

This clonotype occurred a few times. The rearrangement uses TRBV7-3 and TRBJ1-6; D remains ambiguous. CDR1 and CDR2 from the germline V gene are SGHTA and FQGTGA. The germline V and J ends were trimmed by 0 bases and 5 bases, with 8 bases remaining between them. CDR3 length equals 15 residues. CDR3 sequence: CASSLTGRNNSPLHF. In DNA, the CDR3 is TGTGCCAGCAGCTTAACAGGGCGGAATAATTCACCCCTCCACTTT.

This clonotype was detected only a few times. The V gene is TRBV5-1, the J gene TRBJ2-2; D gene uncertain. The CDR3 loop spans 11 amino acids. The V and J ends lost 5 bases and 6 bases respectively, with 5 bases between them. Germline V gene data show CDR1 as SGHRS and CDR2 as YFSETQ. The CDR3 here is CASSTSGELFF. The CDR3 DNA sequence: TGCGCCAGCAGTACCTCCGGGGAGCTGTTTTTT.

This clonotype was seen a handful of times. J is TRBJ2-7 and V is TRBV30; D unclear. The CDR3 is 17 residues long. V was cut by 5 bases and J by 4 bases, with 27 bases left in between. CDR1 and CDR2 (germline): GTSNPN, SVGIG (reference sequence). CDR3 coding DNA: TGTGCCTGGGGCCCCCAAACCTTCCTTATCGGAATATACGAGCAGTACTTC. As protein: CAWGPQTFLIGIYEQYF.

This clonotype was counted only a few times. The rearrangement links TRBV6-1 to TRBJ2-3, with D tentatively TRBD2 (6 bases). Per germline, CDR1 MNHNS and CDR2 SASEGT. The CDR3 is 14 residues long. V lost 6 bases and J lost 4, with 14 bases in between. CDR3 in DNA: TGTGCCAGCAGCCTCGGACTATCCCCAGATACGCAGTATTTT. This translates into CASSLGLSPDTQYF.

CDR3 amino acids: CASSDHRPEQYF. The CDR3 DNA sequence: TGCGCCAGCAGCGACCACAGACCCGAGCAGTACTTC. The chain joins TRBV5-1 to TRBJ2-7, with D uncertain. Looked up from germline, CDR1 is SGHRS and CDR2 is YFSETQ. Trimming removed 4 bases at V and 6 bases at J, with 11 bases between. The length of the CDR3 is 12 residues. Using reference TRBV5-1 and TRBJ2-7 for the parts outside the CDR3, the full variable domain is KAGVTQTPRYLIKTRGQQVTLSCSPISGHRSVSWYQQTPGQGLQFLFEYFSETQRNKGNFPGRFSGRQFSNSRSEMNVSTLELGDSALYLCASSDHRPEQYFGPGTRLTVT.

V gene TRBV4-3 combines with J gene TRBJ2-3, with no clear D. Germline CDR1 and CDR2: LGHNA and YSLEER. Trimming shortened V by 2 bases and J by 2 bases, and 11 bases separated the two germline ends. This CDR3 comprises 15 residues. Here the CDR3 reads CASSQSEPYTDTQYF. Written as DNA, the CDR3 is TGCGCCAGCAGCCAATCCGAGCCCTACACAGATACGCAGTATTTT.

This clonotype has a count of ten or more. The J gene is TRBJ2-2, the V gene TRBV5-1, with a possible D match to TRBD1 (5 bases). Trimming cost V 0 bases and J 7 bases, with 10 bases left between them. Looked up from germline, CDR1 is SGHRS and CDR2 is YFSETQ. CDR3 length equals 14 residues. The CDR3 nucleotides are TGCGCCAGCAGCTTGGCAGGGTTGGACGGGGAGCTGTTTTTT. Its translation: CASSLAGLDGELFF.

This clonotype has just a few counts. The V and J genes are TRBV20-1 and TRBJ1-2; no clear D. V was pared by 2 bases and J by 9 bases, with 16 bases between. The length of the CDR3 is 13 residues. CDR1 is DFQATT and CDR2 is SNEGSKA in the germline V gene (reference sequence). This CDR3 is CSARIPSLLRYTF. The DNA of the CDR3 is TGCAGTGCTAGAATACCGAGTCTACTTCGCTACACCTTC.

This chain connects TRBV7-2 to TRBJ1-5; tentative D call: TRBD1 (5 bases). The length of the CDR3 is 16 residues. V lost 5 bases to trimming and J lost 3 bases, with 17 bases between them. In germline, CDR1 is SGHTA, CDR2 FQGNSA. The CDR3 sequence: CASSPFGGDVNQPQHF. CDR3 nucleotide sequence: TGTGCCAGCAGCCCCTTCGGGGGGGATGTCAATCAGCCCCAGCATTTT.

This clonotype appeared many times. The rearrangement uses TRBV28 and TRBJ2-7, with 11 nucleotides matching TRBD1. The CDR3 has 15 residues. Losses at the gene ends were 6 bases for V and 2 bases for J; bases not matched to a gene: 6. CDR1 and CDR2 (germline): MDHEN, SYDVKM. CDR3 in amino acids: CASSSPGQGAYEQYF. The CDR3 DNA follows: TGTGCCAGCAGCTCCCCGGGACAGGGGGCCTACGAGCAGTACTTC.

The V gene is TRBV11-2, the J gene TRBJ2-3; 8 bases match TRBD1. Germline V gene data show CDR1 as SGHAT and CDR2 as FQNNGV. The CDR3 consists of 16 residues. Trimming at V came to 0 bases and at J to 5 bases, leaving 7 bases not matched to a gene. In nucleotides, the CDR3 is TGTGCCAGCAGCTTAGATGTTAGCAGGGGGCAAGATACGCAGTATTTT. Translation: CASSLDVSRGQDTQYF.

This rearrangement joins TRBV3-1 to TRBJ2-1, with TRBD2 identical over 13 bases. Germline values: CDR1 LGHDT, CDR2 YNNKEL (reference sequence). The CDR3 runs to 16 residues. V lost 0 bases to trimming and J lost 9 bases; unmatched junction nucleotides: 5. CDR3 sequence reads: CASSQDVGLAGSEQFF. The CDR3 nucleotides are TGTGCCAGCAGCCAAGATGTGGGACTAGCGGGATCTGAGCAGTTCTTC.